This T cell receptor (beta chain) emerged from a study of beta chain features in type 1 diabetes. Study-wide results and limits: People with Type 1 diabetes carried modestly yet significantly shorter TCRB CDR3s in all four CD4+ subsets.

The table lists this clone with a few counts. Its antigen is as yet unknown. Sequenced material consisted of expressed TCRB transcripts (all of the isolated RNA was reverse transcribed). Clones were sequenced by immunoSEQ multiplex PCR, and TCRdb holds only the in-frame ones, with some missing. The table shows some 160,000 clones, with roughly 8% occurring only once. This CDR3 is built from 12 residues. Trimming took off 7 bases at V and 3 bases at J, with 13 bases between the two ends. Germline values: CDR1 SQVTM, CDR2 ANQGSEA. The gene calls are TRBV29-1 and TRBJ2-7; maybe TRBD2 (6 bases). The sequenced material came from central memory CD4+ T cells from blood. The source of this sequence is a woman aged 18-29 years with type 1 diabetes. CDR3 amino acids: CSARDGSYEQYF. In nucleotides, the CDR3 is TGCAGCGCTCGGGACGGGAGCTACGAGCAGTACTTC.